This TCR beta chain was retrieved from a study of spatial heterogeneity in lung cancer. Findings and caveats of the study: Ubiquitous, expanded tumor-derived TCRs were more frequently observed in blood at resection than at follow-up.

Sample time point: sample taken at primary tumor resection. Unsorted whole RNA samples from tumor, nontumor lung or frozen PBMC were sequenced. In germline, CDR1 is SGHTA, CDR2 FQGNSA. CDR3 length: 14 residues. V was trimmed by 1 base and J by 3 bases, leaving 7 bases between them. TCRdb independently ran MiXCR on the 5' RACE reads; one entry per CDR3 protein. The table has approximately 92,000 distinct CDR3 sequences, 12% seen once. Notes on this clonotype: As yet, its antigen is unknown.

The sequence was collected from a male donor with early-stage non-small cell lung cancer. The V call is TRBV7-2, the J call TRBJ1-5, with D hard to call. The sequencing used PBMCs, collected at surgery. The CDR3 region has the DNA TGTGCCAGCAGCTTAGGGCGGTTCAATCAGCCCCAGCATTTT. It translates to CASSLGRFNQPQHF.